The clone carrying this T cell receptor (beta chain) was seen a single time. In the original analysis: Reference gene primers were amplified, and this amplification served to estimate nucleated cell counts. Profiled with immunoSEQ multiplex PCR; TCRdb holds only in-frame clones, not every one. From that table come the V and J calls and clone size; the DNA was used to work out D and trimming. Here the sample spans about 180,000 clones, roughly 84% being singletons. This sample was taken from a study of blood T cell repertoires in COVID-19. Study overall: COVID-19 samples collected from the United States, Italy and Spain covered acute and convalescent phases.

The clonotype comes from a woman older than 75 with acute or convalescent COVID-19. Sample: peripheral blood.

CDR3 DNA: TGTGCCACCAGTAACTATCAAAACCGGGGCGGGGAGCTGTTTTTT. As protein: CATSNYQNRGGELFF. The V gene is TRBV24-1, the J gene TRBJ2-2; perhaps TRBD2 as D (5 bases). The CDR3 covers 15 residues. Trimming removed 6 bases at V and 7 bases at J, with 17 bases between. Looked up from germline, CDR1 is KGHDR and CDR2 is SFDVKD.